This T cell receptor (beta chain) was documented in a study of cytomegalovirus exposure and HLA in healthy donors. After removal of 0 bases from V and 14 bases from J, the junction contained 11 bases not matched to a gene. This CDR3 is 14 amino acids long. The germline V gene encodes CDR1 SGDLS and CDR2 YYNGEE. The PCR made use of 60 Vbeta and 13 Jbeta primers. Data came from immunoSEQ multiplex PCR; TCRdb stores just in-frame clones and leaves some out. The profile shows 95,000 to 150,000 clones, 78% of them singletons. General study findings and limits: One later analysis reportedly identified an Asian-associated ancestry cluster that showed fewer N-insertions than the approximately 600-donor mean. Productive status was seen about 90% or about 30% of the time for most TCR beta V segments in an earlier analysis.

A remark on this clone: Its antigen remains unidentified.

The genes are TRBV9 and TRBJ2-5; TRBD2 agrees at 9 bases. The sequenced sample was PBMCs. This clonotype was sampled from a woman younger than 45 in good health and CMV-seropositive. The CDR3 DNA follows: TGTGCCAGCAGCGTAGTTGGGGCGGGGGGGAACCAATACTTC. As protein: CASSVVGAGGNQYF.